This TCR beta chain was documented in a study of CD8 T cells in Susac syndrome. CD8+ and CD4+ T cells taken from blood had their TCR beta sequenced. Bulk CD8+ and CD4+ cells came from magnetic negative isolation; CD8+ TEMRA by FACS. Trimming took 5 bases from V and 2 from J, leaving 30 bases between them. Germline CDR1 and CDR2: MDHEN and SYDVKM. The CDR3 is 21 amino acids. RNA, at about 0.45 to 1 ug, was reverse transcribed with random hexamers. Amplification of TCR beta CDR3 across 54 Vbeta and 13 Jbeta was performed with immunoSEQ multiplex PCR. Using its own MiXCR run on the immunoSEQ multiplex PCR reads, TCRdb lists one record per CDR3 protein. The sample lists over 120,000 distinct CDR3 sequences; less than 95% were seen once.

Sample: CD4+ T cells from PBMCs. The chain employs TRBV28 and TRBJ2-2; D perhaps matches TRBD1 (6 bases). This receptor was obtained from a human donor in good health. The chain's CDR3 is CASSEIRGGFPHSVNTGELFF. As DNA, the CDR3 is TGTGCCAGCAGTGAAATCAGGGGCGGGTTCCCCCACTCGGTAAACACCGGGGAGCTGTTTTTT.